The rows below give T cell receptor beta chains drawn from one sample of a study of blood T cell repertoires in COVID-19. Measured with immunoSEQ multiplex PCR; TCRdb has only the in-frame clones, and not every one. The data contain roughly 76,000 clones, approximately 90% of them singletons. The specimen was peripheral blood. The receptor source for this set is a man aged 30 to 39 with acute or convalescent COVID-19. The CDR3 runs from the conserved cysteine through the conserved F or W. The D gene is left open where the match is weak. Clone size appears in some rows only: once, few, many, or a class for an expanded clone.

D gene: TRBD1
J gene: TRBJ1-4
V gene: TRBV29-1
clone size: once
CDR3 protein: CSARTGVEKLFF
CDR3 DNA: TGCAGCGCTAGGACAGGGGTCGAAAAACTGTTTTTT

D gene: -
J gene: TRBJ1-1
V gene: TRBV3-1/TRBV3-2
clone size: -
CDR3 protein: CASSQEGQTNTEAFF
CDR3 DNA: TGTGCCAGCAGCCAAGAAGGACAGACGAACACTGAAGCTTTCTTT

D gene: TRBD1
J gene: TRBJ1-2
V gene: TRBV9
clone size: -
CDR3 protein: CASSVRQGYGYTF
CDR3 DNA: TGTGCCAGCAGCGTACGACAGGGGTATGGCTACACCTTC

D gene: -
J gene: TRBJ2-7
V gene: TRBV4-1
clone size: once
CDR3 protein: CASSQAGSYEQYF
CDR3 DNA: TGCGCCAGCAGCCAAGCGGGGTCCTACGAGCAGTACTTC

D gene: TRBD1
J gene: TRBJ1-1
V gene: TRBV11-2
clone size: -
CDR3 protein: CASSSTGTADTEAFF
CDR3 DNA: TGTGCCAGCAGCTCTACCGGGACAGCCGACACTGAAGCTTTCTTT

D gene: TRBD1
J gene: TRBJ2-1
V gene: TRBV19
clone size: -
CDR3 protein: CASSIAGGRDEQFF
CDR3 DNA: TGTGCCAGTAGTATAGCAGGGGGCAGGGATGAGCAGTTCTTC

D gene: -
J gene: TRBJ2-4
V gene: TRBV24-1
clone size: -
CDR3 protein: CATKAGAKNIQYF
CDR3 DNA: TGTGCCACCAAGGCGGGAGCCAAAAACATTCAGTACTTC

D gene: TRBD2
J gene: TRBJ2-3
V gene: TRBV4-3
clone size: -
CDR3 protein: CASSQDPGLAGVVSPDTQYF
CDR3 DNA: TGCGCCAGCAGCCAAGACCCGGGACTAGCGGGAGTCGTTAGCCCAGATACGCAGTATTTT

D gene: TRBD1
J gene: TRBJ2-7
V gene: TRBV29-1
clone size: -
CDR3 protein: CSVEGDRGNEQYF
CDR3 DNA: TGCAGCGTTGAAGGGGACAGGGGTAACGAGCAGTACTTC

D gene: -
J gene: TRBJ1-6
V gene: TRBV2
clone size: -
CDR3 protein: CASRVVNSPLHF
CDR3 DNA: TGTGCCAGCCGGGTTGTAAATTCACCCCTCCACTTT

D gene: -
J gene: TRBJ2-7
V gene: TRBV7-9
clone size: once
CDR3 protein: CASSGGGYEQYF
CDR3 DNA: TGTGCCAGCAGCGGGGGAGGCTACGAGCAGTACTTC

D gene: TRBD2
J gene: TRBJ2-1
V gene: TRBV11-2
clone size: -
CDR3 protein: CASTHPAGGAYNEQFF
CDR3 DNA: TGTGCCAGCACCCATCCAGCGGGAGGAGCCTACAATGAGCAGTTCTTC

D gene: TRBD1
J gene: TRBJ2-1
V gene: TRBV4-1
clone size: once
CDR3 protein: CASSEMDRSYNEQFF
CDR3 DNA: TGCGCCAGCAGCGAAATGGACAGGTCCTACAATGAGCAGTTCTTC

D gene: -
J gene: TRBJ1-4
V gene: TRBV13
clone size: -
CDR3 protein: CASSLVGDEKLFF
CDR3 DNA: TGTGCCAGCAGCTTAGTAGGGGATGAAAAACTGTTTTTT

D gene: -
J gene: TRBJ2-3
V gene: TRBV11-2
clone size: -
CDR3 protein: CASSLLGALRADTQYF
CDR3 DNA: TGTGCCAGCAGCCTCCTGGGGGCGCTCAGGGCAGATACGCAGTATTTT

D gene: TRBD1
J gene: TRBJ2-7
V gene: TRBV20-1
clone size: once
CDR3 protein: CSARTGYEQYF
CDR3 DNA: TGCAGTGCGAGGACAGGCTACGAGCAGTACTTC

D gene: -
J gene: TRBJ2-7
V gene: TRBV11-2
clone size: -
CDR3 protein: CASSQGLTLYEQYF
CDR3 DNA: TGTGCCAGCAGCCAAGGACTCACTCTCTACGAGCAGTACTTC